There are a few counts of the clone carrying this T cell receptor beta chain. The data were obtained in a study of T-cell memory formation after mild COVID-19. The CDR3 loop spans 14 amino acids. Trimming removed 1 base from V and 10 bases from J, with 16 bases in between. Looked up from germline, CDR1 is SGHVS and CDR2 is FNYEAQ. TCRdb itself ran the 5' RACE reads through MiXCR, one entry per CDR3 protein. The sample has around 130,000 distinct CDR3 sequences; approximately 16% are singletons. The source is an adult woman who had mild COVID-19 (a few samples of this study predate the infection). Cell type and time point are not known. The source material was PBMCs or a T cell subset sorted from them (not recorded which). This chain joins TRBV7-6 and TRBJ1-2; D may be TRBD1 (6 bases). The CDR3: CASSLESGASFYTF. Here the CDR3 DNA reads TGTGCCAGCAGCTTAGAGTCAGGGGCCTCCTTCTACACCTTC.